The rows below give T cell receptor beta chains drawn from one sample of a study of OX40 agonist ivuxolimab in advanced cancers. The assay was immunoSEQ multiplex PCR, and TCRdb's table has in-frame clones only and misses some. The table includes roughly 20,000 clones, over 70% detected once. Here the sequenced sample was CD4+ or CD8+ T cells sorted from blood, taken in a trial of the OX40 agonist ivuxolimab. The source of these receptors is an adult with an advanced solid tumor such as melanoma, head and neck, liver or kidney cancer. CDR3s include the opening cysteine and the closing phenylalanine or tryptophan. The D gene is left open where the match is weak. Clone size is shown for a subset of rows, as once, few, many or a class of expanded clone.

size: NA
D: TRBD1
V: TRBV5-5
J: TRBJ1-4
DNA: TGTGCCAGCAGCTCCGGGACAGGCCGAGAAAAACTGTTTTTT
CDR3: CASSSGTGREKLFF

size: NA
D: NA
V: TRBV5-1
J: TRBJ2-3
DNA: TGCGCCAGCCACCTCTCAGGGTCGGGTACAGATACGCAGTATTTT
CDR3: CASHLSGSGTDTQYF

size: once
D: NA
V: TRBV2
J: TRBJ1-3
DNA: TGTGCCGCACGGGGGTCGGGAAACACCATATATTTT
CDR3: CAARGSGNTIYF

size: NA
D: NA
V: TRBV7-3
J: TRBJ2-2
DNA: TGTGCCAGCAGCTTAACGTTGGGCCCGACCGGGGAGCTGTTTTTT
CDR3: CASSLTLGPTGELFF

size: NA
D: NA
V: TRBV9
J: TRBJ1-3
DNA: TGTGCCAGCAGCGTAGAGGGGCTTTACTCTGGAAACACCATATATTTT
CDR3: CASSVEGLYSGNTIYF

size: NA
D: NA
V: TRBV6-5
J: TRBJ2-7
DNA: TGTGCCAGCAGTTACTCGGGACGGTCCTCCTACGAGCAGTACTTC
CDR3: CASSYSGRSSYEQYF

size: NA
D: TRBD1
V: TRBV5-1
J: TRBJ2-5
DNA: TGCGCCAGCAGCCTAGGGACAGGAGCCGAGACCCAGTACTTC
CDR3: CASSLGTGAETQYF

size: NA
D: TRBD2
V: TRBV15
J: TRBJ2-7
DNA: TGTGCCACCAGCAGAGGAGGTGGGAGGAGCGGGACCACCTACGAGCAGTACTTC
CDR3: CATSRGGGRSGTTYEQYF

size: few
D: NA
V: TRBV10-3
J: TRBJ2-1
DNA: TGTGCCAGCAGTAAAGCGACTAGTTCGATCCACAATGAGCAGTTCTTC
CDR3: CASSKATSSIHNEQFF

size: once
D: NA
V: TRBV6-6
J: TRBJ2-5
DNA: TGTGCCAGCATGGGTCTTAAGGCGGAGACCCAGTACTTC
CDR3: CASMGLKAETQYF

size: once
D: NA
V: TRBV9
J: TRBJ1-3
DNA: TGTGCCAGCAGCCGCGCCGGGGGAAACACCATATATTTT
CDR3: CASSRAGGNTIYF

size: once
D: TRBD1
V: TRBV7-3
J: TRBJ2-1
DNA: TGTGCCAGCAGCTTCGGTAGAGACAGGGGCAATGAGCAGTTCTTC
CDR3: CASSFGRDRGNEQFF

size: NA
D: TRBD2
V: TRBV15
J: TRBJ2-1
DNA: TGTGCCACCAGCGGAAATGAACCGAGAACTAGCGGGATCCTTCTCTACAATGAGCAGTTCTTC
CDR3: CATSGNEPRTSGILLYNEQFF

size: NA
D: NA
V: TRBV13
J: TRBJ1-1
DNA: TGTGCCAGCTCCCCAGGTCTTACTGAAGCTTTCTTT
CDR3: CASSPGLTEAFF

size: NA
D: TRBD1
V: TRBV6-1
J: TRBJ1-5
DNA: TGTGCCAGCACTCCGGGACAGGGAGGCAATCAGCCCCAGCATTTT
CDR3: CASTPGQGGNQPQHF

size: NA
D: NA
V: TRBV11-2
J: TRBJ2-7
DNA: TGTGCCAGCAGCTTAGCCGGCGGTGGCGAGCAGTACTTC
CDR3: CASSLAGGGEQYF

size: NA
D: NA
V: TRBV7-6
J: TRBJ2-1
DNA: TGTGCCAGCAGCTTAGTTGCTGCCAGGGCAGACAATGAGCAGTTCTTC
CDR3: CASSLVAARADNEQFF